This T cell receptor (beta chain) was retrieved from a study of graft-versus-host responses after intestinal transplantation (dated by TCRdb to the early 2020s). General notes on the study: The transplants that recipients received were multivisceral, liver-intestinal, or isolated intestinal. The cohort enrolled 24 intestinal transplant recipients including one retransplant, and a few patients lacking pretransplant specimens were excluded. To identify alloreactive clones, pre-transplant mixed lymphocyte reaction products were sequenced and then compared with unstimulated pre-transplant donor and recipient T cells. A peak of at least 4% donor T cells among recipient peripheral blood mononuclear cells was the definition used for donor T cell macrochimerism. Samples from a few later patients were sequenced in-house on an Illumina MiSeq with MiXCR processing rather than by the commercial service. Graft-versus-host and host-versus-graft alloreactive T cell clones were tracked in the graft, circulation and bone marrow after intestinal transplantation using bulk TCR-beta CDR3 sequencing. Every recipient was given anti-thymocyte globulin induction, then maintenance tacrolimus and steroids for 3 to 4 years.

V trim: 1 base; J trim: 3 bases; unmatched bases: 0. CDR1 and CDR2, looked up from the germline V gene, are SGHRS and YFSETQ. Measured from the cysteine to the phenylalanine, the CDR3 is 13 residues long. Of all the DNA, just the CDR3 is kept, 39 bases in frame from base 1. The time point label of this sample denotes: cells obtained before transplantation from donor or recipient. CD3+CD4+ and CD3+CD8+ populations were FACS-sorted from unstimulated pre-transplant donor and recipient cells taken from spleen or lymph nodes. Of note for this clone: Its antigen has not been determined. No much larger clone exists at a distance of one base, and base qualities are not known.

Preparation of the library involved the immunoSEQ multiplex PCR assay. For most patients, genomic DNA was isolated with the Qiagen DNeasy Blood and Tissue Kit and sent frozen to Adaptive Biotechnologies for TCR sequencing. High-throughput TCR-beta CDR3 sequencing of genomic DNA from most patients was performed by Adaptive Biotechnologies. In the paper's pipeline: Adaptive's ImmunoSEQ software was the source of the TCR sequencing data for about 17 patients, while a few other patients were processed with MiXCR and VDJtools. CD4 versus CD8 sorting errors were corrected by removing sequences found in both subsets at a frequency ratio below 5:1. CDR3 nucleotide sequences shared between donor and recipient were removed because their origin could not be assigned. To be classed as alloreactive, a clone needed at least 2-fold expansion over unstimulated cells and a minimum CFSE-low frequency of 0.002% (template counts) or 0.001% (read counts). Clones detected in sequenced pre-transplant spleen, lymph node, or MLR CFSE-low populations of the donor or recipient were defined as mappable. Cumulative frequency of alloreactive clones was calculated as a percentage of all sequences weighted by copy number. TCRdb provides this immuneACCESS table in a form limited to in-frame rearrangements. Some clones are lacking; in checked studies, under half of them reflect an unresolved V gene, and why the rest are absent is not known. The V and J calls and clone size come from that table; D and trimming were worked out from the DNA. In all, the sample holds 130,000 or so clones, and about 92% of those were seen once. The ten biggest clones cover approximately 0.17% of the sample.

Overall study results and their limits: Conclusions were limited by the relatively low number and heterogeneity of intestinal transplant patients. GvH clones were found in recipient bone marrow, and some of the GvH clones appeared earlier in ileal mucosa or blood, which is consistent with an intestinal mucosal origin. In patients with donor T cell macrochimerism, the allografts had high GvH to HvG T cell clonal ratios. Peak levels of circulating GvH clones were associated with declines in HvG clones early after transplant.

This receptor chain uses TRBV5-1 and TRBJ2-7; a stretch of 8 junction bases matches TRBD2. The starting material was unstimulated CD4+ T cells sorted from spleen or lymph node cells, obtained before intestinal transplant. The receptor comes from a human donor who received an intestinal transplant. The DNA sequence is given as TGCGCCAGCAGCTTGACTAGCGGCTACGAGCAGTACTTC. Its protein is CASSLTSGYEQYF.